These 15 T cell receptor beta chains were sequenced from one sample in a study of T cells after yellow fever vaccination. TCRdb re-derived calls from the 5' RACE reads in MiXCR, one entry per CDR3 protein. The sample has some 320,000 distinct CDR3 sequences, 7.5% to 9.5% seen once. The sequences come from CD4+ T cells sorted from PBMCs, collected 5 days after the yellow fever booster vaccination. The receptors originated from a young man who received the YFV17D yellow fever vaccine.

This clonotype was detected a few times. The chain links TRBV5-1 to TRBJ1-1; D is perhaps TRBD1 (5 bases). Germline V gives CDR1 SGHRS, CDR2 YFSETQ. V was pared by 0 bases and J by 2 bases, with 8 bases between. There are 14 residues in the CDR3. CDR3 sequence reads: CASSLAGFNTEAFF. CDR3 coding DNA: TGCGCCAGCAGCTTGGCAGGGTTCAACACTGAAGCTTTCTTT.

The chain joins TRBV5-1 to TRBJ2-5, with TRBD2 matching over 12 bases. The CDR3 spans 15 residues. The V and J ends lost 4 bases and 2 bases, in that order; junction bases with no gene match: 3. Looked up from germline, CDR1 is SGHRS and CDR2 is YFSETQ. CDR3 sequence: CASSQGTSGQETQYF. The CDR3, as DNA: TGCGCCAGCAGCCAAGGGACTAGCGGGCAAGAGACCCAGTACTTC.

This clonotype was counted only a few times. This rearrangement joins TRBV10-3 to TRBJ1-1; 8 nucleotides match TRBD1. Losses at the gene ends were 7 bases for V and 0 bases for J; bases not matched to a gene: 4. CDR1 ENHRY and CDR2 SYGVKD come from the germline V gene. This CDR3 is 14 amino acids long. The CDR3 nucleotides read TGTGCCATCACCACGGACAGGGTGAACACTGAAGCTTTCTTT. Its protein product is CAITTDRVNTEAFF.

The chain carries TRBV4-1 and TRBJ1-4; D may be TRBD1 (6 bases). Germline V gene sequence: CDR1 MGHRA, CDR2 YSYEKL. The CDR3 is made up of 15 amino acids. The V and J ends lost 4 bases and 4 bases respectively, with 13 bases between them. In nucleotides, the CDR3 is TGCGCCAGCAGCCGATTAGGGGGGCTTAATGAAAAACTGTTTTTT. This encodes CASSRLGGLNEKLFF.

In its sample, this clonotype was seen many times. The DNA for the CDR3 is TGTGCCAGCAGCTTAGCTTTTGGGAGGACAGATACGCAGTATTTT. It specifies CASSLAFGRTDTQYF. The chain employs TRBV7-2 and TRBJ2-3; a possible D gene is TRBD2 (6 bases). Germline V gene lookup returns CDR1 SGHTA and CDR2 FQGNSA. The CDR3 is 15 amino acids. V shed 0 bases and J shed 3 bases, with 10 bases lying between them.

This clonotype came up a few times. V is TRBV6-6 and J is TRBJ2-5; 7 nucleotides agree with TRBD1. The junction had 11 bases not matched to a gene; V was cut back by 2 bases and J by 2 bases. Germline loops: CDR1 MNHNY, CDR2 SVGAGI (reference sequence). The CDR3 is made up of 17 amino acids. The CDR3 bases are TGTGCCAGCAGTTACCCGGTTCGGACAGGTCGACAAGAGACCCAGTACTTC. Its translation: CASSYPVRTGRQETQYF.

V gene TRBV29-1 combines with J gene TRBJ2-1; D perhaps matches TRBD2 (7 bases). Trimming took 1 base from V and 15 from J, leaving 22 bases between them. The germline V gene encodes CDR1 SQVTM and CDR2 ANQGSEA. The CDR3 length is 14 residues. The CDR3 DNA reads as TGCAGCGTTGAAGCCGGCGGTCTATTGGGGGGGCCGTTCTTC. It codes for CSVEAGGLLGGPFF.

The V call is TRBV6-1, the J call TRBJ1-5; tentatively, D is TRBD1 (5 bases). Trimming removed 10 bases from V and 3 bases from J, with 16 bases in between. The V gene's germline CDR1 is MNHNS and CDR2 SASEGT. The CDR3 runs 14 residues. The CDR3 DNA reads as TGTGCCACCCTCCCGACAGACCCCAATCAGCCCCAGCATTTT. This encodes CATLPTDPNQPQHF.

The chain uses TRBV6-1 and TRBJ2-3, with no clear D. This CDR3 comprises 16 residues. The germline V gene has CDR1 MNHNS and CDR2 SASEGT. The V gene lost 5 bases and the J gene lost 5 bases, with 20 bases spanning the gap. The CDR3 is CASSRGKILQGDTQYF. The CDR3 region has the DNA TGTGCCAGCAGTCGCGGAAAGATACTCCAAGGAGATACGCAGTATTTT.

The chain joins TRBV14 to TRBJ2-3, with D perhaps matching TRBD1 (6 bases). CDR3 length: 15 residues. In germline, CDR1 is SGHDN, CDR2 FVKESK. The V gene lost 4 bases and the J gene lost 0 bases, with 11 bases spanning the gap. The CDR3 DNA follows: TGTGCCAGCAGCCGCCGACAGGTTAGCACAGATACGCAGTATTTT. Protein sequence: CASSRRQVSTDTQYF. The full variable domain, rest sourced from reference TRBV14 and TRBJ2-3, is EAGVTQFPSHSVIEKGQTVTLRCDPISGHDNLYWYRRVMGKEIKFLLHFVKESKQDESGMPNNRFLAERTGGTYSTLKVQPAELEDSGVYFCASSRRQVSTDTQYFGPGTRLTVL.

The sample holds many counts of this clonotype. The chain links TRBV5-1 to TRBJ2-3; the D is unclear. CDR1 and CDR2 (germline): SGHRS, YFSETQ. V was clipped by 0 bases and J by 4 bases, with 15 bases between them. This CDR3 region has 16 residues. As DNA, the CDR3 is TGCGCCAGCAGCTTGGCGCGGCTCCAGGCAGCAGATACGCAGTATTTT. Translating gives CASSLARLQAADTQYF.

V and J are TRBV7-9 and TRBJ1-1; unclear D gene. The CDR3 totals 14 residues. Per germline, CDR1 SEHNR and CDR2 FQNEAQ (reference sequence). V shed 5 bases and J shed 4 bases, with 14 bases lying between them. CDR3 nucleotide sequence: TGTGCCAGCAGCGCCTGGAGGCCCAGCACTGAAGCTTTCTTT. Encoded protein: CASSAWRPSTEAFF.

This chain uses TRBV7-3 with TRBJ2-3; D gene uncertain. CDR3 size: 14 residues. Germline V lookup: CDR1 SGHTA, CDR2 FQGTGA. Deletions cut 1 base from V and 0 bases from J, with 5 bases between. CDR3 sequence reads: CASSLRVSTDTQYF. The CDR3 nucleotides read TGTGCCAGCAGCTTAAGGGTTAGCACAGATACGCAGTATTTT.

This clonotype came up a few times. The chain is built from TRBV5-1 and TRBJ1-1, with TRBD1 as a possible D gene (6 bases). The CDR3 has 14 residues. The V and J ends lost 2 bases and 4 bases respectively, with 12 bases between them. Germline CDR1 reads SGHRS; CDR2 reads YFSETQ. CDR3 nucleotides: TGCGCCAGCAGCTTCGGGGGCGATGGCACTGAAGCTTTCTTT. Translated, it gives CASSFGGDGTEAFF. Complete variable domain (other parts from reference TRBV5-1 and TRBJ1-1): KAGVTQTPRYLIKTRGQQVTLSCSPISGHRSVSWYQQTPGQGLQFLFEYFSETQRNKGNFPGRFSGRQFSNSRSEMNVSTLELGDSALYLCASSFGGDGTEAFFGQGTRLTVV.

The chain uses TRBV3-1 and TRBJ1-1, with D unclear. Trimming shortened V by 1 base and J by 4 bases, and 13 bases separated the two germline ends. Germline loops: CDR1 LGHDT, CDR2 YNNKEL (reference sequence). This CDR3 has 15 amino acids. The CDR3 coding sequence is TGTGCCAGCAGCCAAGTCGTGGTTTGGGGCACTGAAGCTTTCTTT. It encodes CASSQVVVWGTEAFF.